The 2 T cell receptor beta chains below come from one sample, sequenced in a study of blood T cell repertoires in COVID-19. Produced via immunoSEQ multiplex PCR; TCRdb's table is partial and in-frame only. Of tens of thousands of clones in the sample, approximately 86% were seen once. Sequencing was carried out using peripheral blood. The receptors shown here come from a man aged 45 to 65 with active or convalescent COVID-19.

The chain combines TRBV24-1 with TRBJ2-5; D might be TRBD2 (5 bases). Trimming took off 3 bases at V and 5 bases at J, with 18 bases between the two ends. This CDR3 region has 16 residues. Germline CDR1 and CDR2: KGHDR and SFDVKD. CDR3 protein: CATSDSPQAPGETQYF. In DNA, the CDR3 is TGTGCCACCAGTGATAGCCCTCAGGCCCCGGGGGAGACCCAGTACTTC.

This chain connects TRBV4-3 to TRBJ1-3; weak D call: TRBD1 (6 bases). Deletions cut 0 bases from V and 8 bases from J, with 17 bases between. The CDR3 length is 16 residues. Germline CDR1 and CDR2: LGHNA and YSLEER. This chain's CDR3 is CASSQDQQGLGDTIYF. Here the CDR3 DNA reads TGCGCCAGCAGCCAAGATCAGCAGGGGTTAGGGGACACCATATATTTT.